One sample yielded the 16 T cell receptor beta chains listed below, sequenced in a study of shared clonotypes between healthy human individuals. As defined, naive CD8 cells were CD45RO-negative and positively selected for CCR7, with terminally differentiated effector memory CD45RA+ cells excluded. The repertoire was sequenced with immunoSEQ multiplex PCR; TCRdb's copy has only in-frame clones and lacks some. This table has around 2.1 million clones, around 93% appearing once. Source material: naive CD8+ T cells from PBMCs. The source of these receptors is a man younger than 30 in good health. Some clones in this sample may be carry-over from other donors' samples.

V gene TRBV15 combines with J gene TRBJ2-3; D unresolved. Germline CDR1 and CDR2: LNHNV and YYDKDF (reference sequence). The V end lost 0 bases, the J end lost 6 bases, and 13 bases lay between the germline ends. CDR3 length: 15 amino acids. DNA of the CDR3: TGTGCCACCAGCAGAGATGAGCCTAGTCCGGATACGCAGTATTTT. Translated, it gives CATSRDEPSPDTQYF.

V usage is TRBV5-1 and J usage is TRBJ1-1, with D possibly TRBD1 on 5 matching bases. The CDR3 loop spans 14 amino acids. In germline, CDR1 is SGHRS, CDR2 YFSETQ. The V and J ends lost 2 bases and 4 bases respectively, with 12 bases between them. As DNA, the CDR3 is TGCGCCAGCAGCTTTTACCCAGGGCCCACTGAAGCTTTCTTT. Its translation is CASSFYPGPTEAFF. Filled out from reference TRBV5-1 and TRBJ1-1, the complete variable domain reads KAGVTQTPRYLIKTRGQQVTLSCSPISGHRSVSWYQQTPGQGLQFLFEYFSETQRNKGNFPGRFSGRQFSNSRSEMNVSTLELGDSALYLCASSFYPGPTEAFFGQGTRLTVV.

The rearrangement uses TRBV27 and TRBJ2-7; 7 bases agree with TRBD1. V trimming: 6 bases; J trimming: 4 bases; junction bases outside the gene matches: 6. The CDR3 runs 13 residues. CDR1 MNHEY and CDR2 SMNVEV come from the germline V gene (reference sequence). CDR3 sequence: CASSPDRSYEQYF. DNA of the CDR3: TGTGCCAGCAGCCCGGACAGGTCATACGAGCAGTACTTC.

The chain carries TRBV27 and TRBJ2-3; no firm D call. Germline CDR1 is MNHEY and CDR2 is SMNVEV (reference sequence). The CDR3 spans 14 residues. V was pared by 1 base and J by 4 bases, with 9 bases between. CDR3 in amino acids: CASSLLGLPDTQYF. CDR3 nucleotide sequence: TGTGCCAGCAGTTTATTGGGTCTCCCAGATACGCAGTATTTT.

On this clone: The same CDR3 is also encoded by other DNA sequences in this sample. The chain uses TRBV7-3 and TRBJ1-1; D not resolved. The CDR3 loop spans 13 amino acids. The V end lost 3 bases, the J end lost 1 base, and 6 bases lay between the germline ends. Germline assignment: CDR1 SGHTA and CDR2 FQGTGA. CDR3 DNA sequence: TGTGCCAGCAGCTTCGGCGGGAACACTGAAGCTTTCTTT. Amino acids: CASSFGGNTEAFF.

The chain is built from TRBV10-2 and TRBJ2-7; 7 nucleotides match TRBD2. With 1 base clipped from V and 4 bases from J, the junction kept 7 bases outside the gene matches. The germline CDR1 and CDR2 sequences are WSHSY and SAAADI. CDR3 length equals 15 residues. CDR3 residues: CASSEWAGRAYEQYF. CDR3 sequence (DNA): TGCGCCAGCAGTGAGTGGGCAGGGAGGGCATACGAGCAGTACTTC.

As DNA, the CDR3 is TGTGCCAGCAGCTTATTGATAGCGGGAAACAATGAGCAGTTCTTC. Translating gives CASSLLIAGNNEQFF. This chain connects TRBV7-2 to TRBJ2-1; 8 bases agree with TRBD2. With 2 bases clipped from V and 5 bases from J, the junction kept 5 bases outside the gene matches. This CDR3 has 15 residues. The V gene's germline CDR1 is SGHTA and CDR2 FQGNSA.

The chain combines TRBV6-1 with TRBJ1-2, with 7 nucleotides matching TRBD1. Germline CDR1 MNHNS, CDR2 SASEGT. J lost 8 bases, V lost 3 bases, and 9 bases had no gene match. The CDR3 has 14 amino acids. The CDR3 coding sequence is TGTGCCAGCAGTGACCCCGGGACAGCCGGCGGCTACACCTTC. This encodes CASSDPGTAGGYTF.

This clone was counted once. This rearrangement joins TRBV27 to TRBJ2-7; D assignment may be TRBD1 or TRBD2 (5 bases each). The CDR3 sequence is 17 residues long. Looked up from germline, CDR1 is MNHEY and CDR2 is SMNVEV (reference sequence). V gave up 6 bases and J gave up 5 bases, with 26 bases separating them. The chain's CDR3 is CASSPDEGTFYRHEQYF. The CDR3 DNA reads TGTGCCAGCAGCCCCGATGAGGGGACCTTTTATCGGCACGAGCAGTACTTC.

The chain is built from TRBV4-1 and TRBJ1-5; the match to TRBD1 covers 9 bases. CDR3 size: 16 residues. The junction had 6 bases not matched to a gene; V was cut back by 1 base and J by 5 bases. Germline V gene sequence: CDR1 MGHRA, CDR2 YSYEKL. The CDR3 here is CASSQGGTGSYQPQHF. The CDR3 region has the DNA TGCGCCAGCAGCCAAGGTGGGACAGGGAGTTATCAGCCCCAGCATTTT.

The chain couples TRBV7-2 to TRBJ2-7; 7 bases match TRBD1. The CDR3 has 15 amino acids. Germline values: CDR1 SGHTA, CDR2 FQGNSA. J was trimmed by 6 bases and V by 4 bases; bases with no gene match: 12. The CDR3 DNA follows: TGTGCCAGCAGCTCCCTGAGGGGGCCCTATCTCGAGCAGTACTTC. Protein product: CASSSLRGPYLEQYF.

This clone was picked up one time. The chain joins TRBV7-9 to TRBJ2-1; possible D gene TRBD2, 5 bases. The CDR3 covers 18 residues. Between the trimmed V and J ends, which lost 5 bases and 4 bases, there was a span of 24 bases. Germline V gene lookup returns CDR1 SEHNR and CDR2 FQNEAQ (reference sequence). In nucleotides, the CDR3 is TGTGCCAGCAGCACAAACCCTCATGTCGGGGTTTCATACAATGAGCAGTTCTTC. Its protein product is CASSTNPHVGVSYNEQFF.

The CDR3 region has the DNA TGTGCCAGCAGCTCACGGGAGAGGAACACCGGGGAGCTGTTTTTT. Residues: CASSSRERNTGELFF. V and J are TRBV7-9 and TRBJ2-2, with D possibly matching TRBD2 (6 bases). The CDR3 runs to 15 residues. Germline V gives CDR1 SEHNR, CDR2 FQNEAQ (reference sequence). Trimming took off 4 bases at V and 1 base at J, with 10 bases between the two ends.

CDR3 in amino acids: CASSELSDPGSTEAFF. The CDR3 DNA is TGTGCCAGCAGTGAATTATCGGATCCCGGGAGCACTGAAGCTTTCTTT. The chain couples TRBV6-1 to TRBJ1-1, with D uncertain. Germline CDR1 is MNHNS and CDR2 is SASEGT. The CDR3 is 16 residues long. Trimming removed 2 bases from V and 4 bases from J, with 17 bases in between.

The V gene is TRBV27, the J gene TRBJ2-1, with D possibly matching TRBD1 (5 bases). V was shortened by 2 bases and J by 0 bases, with 17 bases between the two germline ends. Per the germline V gene, CDR1 is MNHEY and CDR2 is SMNVEV (reference sequence). The CDR3 runs to 18 residues. In DNA, the CDR3 is TGTGCCAGCAGTTTACTACTCGGGCAGGGCAGCTCCTACAATGAGCAGTTCTTC. Residues: CASSLLLGQGSSYNEQFF.

This chain joins TRBV7-9 and TRBJ2-7; no firm D call. Germline CDR1 and CDR2: SEHNR and FQNEAQ (reference sequence). This CDR3 contains 13 residues. V lost 5 bases to trimming and J lost 3 bases, with 11 bases between them. CDR3 bases: TGTGCCAGCAGCGACGATGTGGGCTACGAGCAGTACTTC. Translation gives CASSDDVGYEQYF.